Listed below are T cell receptor beta chains from one sample, sequenced in a study of blood T cell repertoires in COVID-19. Sequenced by immunoSEQ multiplex PCR; TCRdb stores in-frame clones only, minus some. The repertoire holds approximately 210,000 clones, with 89% as singletons. The specimen was peripheral blood. The source is a woman aged 40 to 50 with acute or convalescent COVID-19. Each CDR3 is given with its conserved first and last residue. D genes are given only for firm matches. Only some rows state a clone size, as once, few, many or a class for expanded clones.

>TRBV4-1|TRBD2|NA|TRBJ2-1
TGCGCCAGCAGCCAAGGGTTGCGGGGGGGCAATAGGAATGAGCAGTTCTTC
CASSQGLRGGNRNEQFF
>TRBV27|NA|NA|TRBJ2-2
TGTGCCACCCAGGACTGGAACACCGGGGAGCTGTTTTTT
CATQDWNTGELFF
>TRBV4-1|TRBD2|NA|TRBJ2-5
TGCGCCAGCAGCCCATCCCCTAGCGGGGGAGAGACCCAGTACTTC
CASSPSPSGGETQYF
>TRBV11-3|NA|NA|TRBJ2-1
TGTGCCAGCAGCTTAGATGGCCAGGGGAGCAATGAGCAGTTCTTC
CASSLDGQGSNEQFF
>TRBV19|TRBD1|NA|TRBJ1-5
TGTGCCAGTAGGGGCAGGGGGCGCAATCAGCCCCAGCATTTT
CASRGRGRNQPQHF
>TRBV7-7|TRBD2|NA|TRBJ2-3
TGTGCCAGCAGCCCCACGGGAGGGGTTACAGATACGCAGTATTTT
CASSPTGGVTDTQYF
>TRBV6-5|TRBD1|NA|TRBJ1-4
TGTGCCAGCTCCCCGAGTCAGGGGGCAAACGAAAAACTGTTTTTT
CASSPSQGANEKLFF
>TRBV9|NA|NA|TRBJ2-3
TGTGCCAGCAGCGTAGGAGGGACAGATACGCAGTATTTT
CASSVGGTDTQYF
>TRBV7-2|TRBD1|NA|TRBJ1-2
TGTGCCAGCAGCGGAAGGACAGGGCACTATGGCTACACCTTC
CASSGRTGHYGYTF
>TRBV5-1|NA|few|TRBJ1-3
TGCGCCAGCAGCCAAGAGGGATCTGGAAACACCATATATTTT
CASSQEGSGNTIYF
>TRBV12-5|NA|once|TRBJ1-2
TGTGCTAGTGGTTTGGGAGGACATAACTATGGCTACACCTTC
CASGLGGHNYGYTF
>TRBV3-1/TRBV3-2|NA|once|TRBJ1-1
TGTGCCAGCAGCCAAGGGGGGACATCGACTGAAGCTTTCTTT
CASSQGGTSTEAFF
>TRBV3-1/TRBV3-2|NA|NA|TRBJ2-3
TGTGCCAGCAGCCAAGCGAGGGAGATCGCCACAGATACGCAGTATTTT
CASSQAREIATDTQYF
>TRBV12-3/TRBV12-4|NA|NA|TRBJ1-2
TGTGCCAGCAGAACCGCAGGGAACTATGGCTACACCTTC
CASRTAGNYGYTF
>TRBV12-3/TRBV12-4|NA|NA|TRBJ1-6
TGTGCCAGCAGTTCACACAATTCACCCCTCCACTTT
CASSSHNSPLHF
>TRBV2|NA|NA|TRBJ1-2
TGTGCCAGCGGGTACAGGCGTACGACATTACTAACTAACTATGGCTACACCTTC
CASGYRRTTLLTNYGYTF
>TRBV20-1|TRBD1|NA|TRBJ1-4
TGCAGTGCGGGGACAGGGGAAAAACTGTTTTTT
CSAGTGEKLFF
>TRBV5-1|NA|once|TRBJ1-1
TGCGCCAGCAGCCCTATGCCCGTGAACACTGAAGCTTTCTTT
CASSPMPVNTEAFF
>TRBV11-2|NA|NA|TRBJ2-2
TGTGCCAGCACCCTCTGGCGGGGGCCTAACACCGGGGAGCTGTTTTTT
CASTLWRGPNTGELFF
>TRBV13|TRBD1|NA|TRBJ1-2
TGTGCCAGCAGCGCGGGACAGAGGGGCTACACCTTC
CASSAGQRGYTF
>TRBV5-1|NA|NA|TRBJ1-3
TGCGCCAGACCCAAACAGAGCTCTGGAAACACCATATATTTT
CARPKQSSGNTIYF
>TRBV9|TRBD1|NA|TRBJ1-2
TGTGCCAGCAGCGTAGGGGTACAGGGGGCCGGCTATGGCTACACCTTC
CASSVGVQGAGYGYTF
>TRBV29-1|TRBD1|once|TRBJ1-5
TGCAGCGTTTCCGACAGGGTGGGCAATCAGCCCCAGCATTTT
CSVSDRVGNQPQHF
>TRBV9|TRBD1|NA|TRBJ1-5
TGTGCCAGCAGCGTAGGAGGGGGCAGTCAGCCCCAGCATTTT
CASSVGGGSQPQHF
>TRBV2|NA|NA|TRBJ1-2
TGTGCCAGCAGCCGACCGGGACACGGAACCTCCTATGGCTACACCTTC
CASSRPGHGTSYGYTF
>TRBV4-1|NA|NA|TRBJ1-2
TGCGCCAGCAGCCAAGACTCCGCCTTC
CASSQDSAF
>TRBV30|NA|NA|TRBJ2-5
TGTGCCTGGAGTTCGATGGGGCGGGAGACCCAGTACTTC
CAWSSMGRETQYF
>TRBV6-5|TRBD1|NA|TRBJ1-4
TGTGCCAGCAGCCCCAGGGGGCCTAATGAAAAACTGTTTTTT
CASSPRGPNEKLFF
>TRBV5-6|NA|few|TRBJ1-1
TGTGCCAGCAGCCTCGACGGCAGACTAAGAGGCACTGAAGCTTTCTTT
CASSLDGRLRGTEAFF
>TRBV5-1|NA|NA|TRBJ1-1
TGCGCCAGCAGCCGTGCGGGGGGCGTCACTGAAGCTTTCTTT
CASSRAGGVTEAFF
>TRBV3-1/TRBV3-2|NA|many|TRBJ1-6
TGTGCCAGCAGCCAGTCCACGAGCTCCTATAATTCACCCCTCCACTTT
CASSQSTSSYNSPLHF
>TRBV6-6|NA|NA|TRBJ2-3
TGTGCCAGCAGGTCCACGGGTCGACGCACAGATACGCAGTATTTT
CASRSTGRRTDTQYF
>TRBV5-4|NA|NA|TRBJ2-1
TGTGCCAGCAGCCCGGGAGCGAATGAGCAGTTCTTC
CASSPGANEQFF
>TRBV27|TRBD2|NA|TRBJ2-1
TGTGCCAGCAGTTATTTTTTGCGGGGGGGCGCCTACAATGAGCAGTTCTTC
CASSYFLRGGAYNEQFF
>TRBV5-4|TRBD1|NA|TRBJ2-1
TGTGCCAGCAGCTTGGGACAGGGGGCTTACAATGAGCAGTTCTTC
CASSLGQGAYNEQFF
>TRBV18|TRBD1|NA|TRBJ1-2
TGTGCCAGCTCACCACAACTTACAGGGGTTGGCTACACCTTC
CASSPQLTGVGYTF
>TRBV6-6|NA|few|TRBJ2-5
TGTGCCAGCCTAAAGGATGCGGGGCGAAAAGAGACCCAGTACTTC
CASLKDAGRKETQYF
>TRBV7-8|TRBD2|NA|TRBJ2-3
TGTGCCAGCAGCAAAGGGACTAGCGGGGCCCAAAGGGGGGGCACGCAGTATTTT
CASSKGTSGAQRGGTQYF
>TRBV5-1|NA|NA|TRBJ1-2
TGCGCCAGCAGCTTGGCCGGCAGGAGGGATGGCTACACCTTC
CASSLAGRRDGYTF
>TRBV7-6|NA|NA|TRBJ2-4
TGTGCCAGCAGCCCGAACCGGGTTTCATTAGCCAAAAACATTCAGTACTTC
CASSPNRVSLAKNIQYF
>TRBV5-6|TRBD1|NA|TRBJ1-6
TGTGCCAGCAGACAAGACAGGGGGCTGACCTATAATTCACCCCTCCACTTT
CASRQDRGLTYNSPLHF
>TRBV7-9|TRBD1|NA|TRBJ2-2
TGTGCCAGCAGCTTTTCATTCTACAGGGGCACCGGGGAGCTGTTTTTT
CASSFSFYRGTGELFF
>TRBV18|NA|NA|TRBJ1-4
TGTGCCAGCTCACCGCCAAGTTCCGACCGAGGCAATGAAAAACTGTTTTTT
CASSPPSSDRGNEKLFF
>TRBV9|NA|NA|TRBJ2-1
TGTGCCAGCAGCGTAGATGCAGGGGAAACTGGTGAGCAGTTCTTC
CASSVDAGETGEQFF